The 27 T cell receptor beta chains below were found in one sample sequenced in a study of cytomegalovirus exposure and HLA in healthy donors (dated by TCRdb to about 2017). Libraries were prepared through the immunoSEQ multiplex PCR assay. For the multiplex PCR, a mixture combining 60 forward primers for TCR Vbeta segments and 13 reverse primers for TCR Jbeta segments was used. The table was pulled from immuneACCESS by TCRdb, which kept in-frame rearrangements only. Such tables lose some clones; where checked, under half of the loss comes from unresolved V genes, and the rest has no known cause. A total of about 130,000 clones appear in this sample, approximately 81% of them only once. The top ten constitute 2% of the sample. Sequencing was done on a sample of PBMCs. The source is a man aged 18 to 30 in good health and CMV-seronegative.

The V and J genes are TRBV2 and TRBJ1-1, with TRBD1 matching 9 bases. Per germline, CDR1 SNHLY and CDR2 FYNNEI. Germline trimming cut 5 bases from V and 4 bases from J; bases unmatched to any gene: 8. The CDR3 runs to 15 residues. This CDR3 is CASSPRQGGVTEAFF. In nucleotides, the CDR3 is TGTGCCAGCAGTCCGCGACAGGGGGGGGTCACTGAAGCTTTCTTT. Variable domain in full (rest from reference TRBV2 and TRBJ1-1): EPEVTQTPSHQVTQMGQEVILRCVPISNHLYFYWYRQILGQKVEFLVSFYNNEISEKSEIFDDQFSVERPDGSNFTLKIRSTKLEDSAMYFCASSPRQGGVTEAFFGQGTRLTVV.

J is TRBJ1-2 and V is TRBV5-1; TRBD1 agrees at 9 bases. Germline assignment: CDR1 SGHRS and CDR2 YFSETQ. The CDR3 totals 18 residues. J lost 1 base, V lost 3 bases, and 13 bases had no gene match. This chain's CDR3 is CASSSSGTGSPLNYGYTF. The CDR3 coding sequence is TGCGCCAGCAGCTCCTCCGGGACAGGGTCCCCCCTTAACTATGGCTACACCTTC.

Only a few counts were recorded for this clone. This sequence joins TRBV19 and TRBJ2-3; a weak D match, TRBD2 (6 bases). The CDR3 length is 15 residues. Germline V CDR1 and CDR2: LNHDA, SQIVND (reference sequence). V shed 5 bases and J shed 0 bases, with 12 bases lying between them. The CDR3 bases are TGTGCCAGTAGTCCCGGGGGTTCGAGCACAGATACGCAGTATTTT. Encoded protein: CASSPGGSSTDTQYF. The full variable domain, with the rest looked up from reference TRBV19 and TRBJ2-3, is DGGITQSPKYLFRKEGQNVTLSCEQNLNHDAMYWYRQDPGQGLRLIYYSQIVNDFQKGDIAEGYSVSREKKESFPLTVTSAQKNPTAFYLCASSPGGSSTDTQYFGPGTRLTVL.

A single count supports this clone. The chain has TRBV6-1 and TRBJ2-5; tentatively, D is TRBD2 (5 bases). There are 14 residues in the CDR3. Between the trimmed V and J ends, which lost 4 bases and 4 bases, there was a span of 13 bases. Germline assignment: CDR1 MNHNS and CDR2 SASEGT. DNA for the CDR3: TGTGCCAGCAGTGCAAGGGTTGGAGGAGAGACCCAGTACTTC. Protein sequence: CASSARVGGETQYF.

V is TRBV2 and J is TRBJ1-3, with D unresolved. The CDR3 sequence is 13 residues long. V gave up 6 bases and J gave up 4 bases, with 10 bases separating them. Germline V CDR1 and CDR2: SNHLY, FYNNEI. This chain's CDR3 is CASRLWEGNTIYF. The CDR3 bases are TGTGCCAGCAGGCTTTGGGAGGGAAACACCATATATTTT.

This chain joins TRBV6-6 and TRBJ1-2; D is ambiguous. Germline CDR1 MNHNY, CDR2 SVGAGI (reference sequence). The CDR3 is 15 residues long. V lost 0 bases and J lost 0, with 8 bases in between. The CDR3 sequence is CASSYSRLSNYGYTF. The CDR3 bases are TGTGCCAGCAGTTACTCACGACTTTCTAACTATGGCTACACCTTC.

This chain links TRBV19 with TRBJ2-3, with D maybe TRBD2 (6 bases). CDR3 size: 15 residues. The V and J ends lost 5 bases and 2 bases respectively, with 14 bases between them. Germline V gene data show CDR1 as LNHDA and CDR2 as SQIVND (reference sequence). The CDR3 bases are TGTGCCAGTAGTCTGGGGGGACCGGCCACAGATACGCAGTATTTT. It yields the protein CASSLGGPATDTQYF.

This chain uses TRBV7-2 with TRBJ2-7; 9 nucleotides agree with TRBD2. V lost 5 bases to trimming and J lost 1 base; unmatched junction nucleotides: 18. The CDR3 is made up of 19 amino acids. The germline CDR1 and CDR2 sequences are SGHTA and FQGNSA. The CDR3 loop is CASSNRLAATDRSSYEQYF. The CDR3 DNA sequence: TGTGCCAGCAGCAACCGACTAGCGGCTACAGACCGTTCATCCTACGAGCAGTACTTC.

CDR3 sequence reads: CAWSRGFNSPLHF. CDR3 coding DNA: TGTGCCTGGAGTCGGGGTTTTAATTCACCCCTCCACTTT. The chain employs TRBV30 and TRBJ1-6; no clear D. The V end was cut by 2 bases, the J end by 6 bases, with 8 bases between. The CDR3 covers 13 residues. CDR1 is GTSNPN and CDR2 is SVGIG in the germline V gene (reference sequence).

This chain uses TRBV7-7 with TRBJ2-5, with 9 bases matching TRBD1. This CDR3 spans 13 amino acids. The junction had 3 bases not matched to a gene; V was cut back by 5 bases and J by 5 bases. Germline CDR1 SSHAT, CDR2 FNYEAQ (reference sequence). CDR3 sequence reads: CASSIQGAETQYF. The CDR3 nucleotides read TGTGCCAGCAGCATACAGGGGGCGGAGACCCAGTACTTC.

This clone was detected ten times or more. V usage is TRBV7-9 and J usage is TRBJ2-1, with 7 bases lining up with TRBD2. Germline assignment: CDR1 SEHNR and CDR2 FQNEAQ (reference sequence). V trimming: 5 bases; J trimming: 2 bases; junction bases outside the gene matches: 6. The CDR3 sequence is 15 residues long. CDR3 nucleotide sequence: TGTGCCAGCAGCCCCGGACTAGAGGCCTACAATGAGCAGTTCTTC. It codes for CASSPGLEAYNEQFF.

This clone was detected only once. At one boundary the junction diverges from the germline segment, which might be a read error. The chain uses TRBV7-7 and TRBJ1-3; D possibly corresponds to TRBD1 (5 bases). The CDR3 is 13 residues long. Germline V gene data show CDR1 as SSHAT and CDR2 as FNYEAQ (reference sequence). The CDR3 sequence is CASSQTAGNTIYF. The DNA of the CDR3 is TGTGCTAGCAGCCAGACAGCTGGAAACACCATATATTTT.

The chain links TRBV2 to TRBJ1-5, with 7 nucleotides matching TRBD1. There are 12 residues in the CDR3. J was trimmed by 11 bases and V by 7 bases; bases with no gene match: 8. The V gene's germline CDR1 is SNHLY and CDR2 FYNNEI. The CDR3 sequence: CASMGQTIAQHF. In DNA form, the CDR3 reads TGTGCCAGCATGGGACAGACAATTGCCCAGCATTTT.

The chain carries TRBV25-1 and TRBJ2-2; 14 bases line up with TRBD2. Germline values: CDR1 MGHDK, CDR2 SYGVNS. This CDR3 has 14 residues. The V segment lost 6 bases and the J segment 8 bases; nucleotides outside the gene matches: 2. CDR3: CASRGLAGVGELFF. The CDR3 DNA reads TGTGCCAGCAGGGGACTAGCGGGAGTGGGGGAGCTGTTTTTT.

The chain couples TRBV7-8 to TRBJ1-4; TRBD1 agrees at 9 bases. Looked up from germline, CDR1 is SGHVS and CDR2 is FQNEAQ. CDR3 length: 15 amino acids. With V trimmed by 5 bases and J by 3 bases, 4 bases remained unmatched. The DNA for the CDR3 is TGTGCCAGCAGCCCCCGGACAGGGGCTAATGAAAAACTGTTTTTT. It yields the protein CASSPRTGANEKLFF.

The CDR3 region is CASSLSSKGGACTEAFF. Here the CDR3 DNA reads TGCGCCAGCAGTCTTTCCTCAAAAGGGGGGGCGTGCACTGAAGCTTTCTTT. The chain employs TRBV23-1 and TRBJ1-1; TRBD1 is a possible D gene (6 bases). TRBV23-1 belongs to the ORF category, with a function that is uncertain. The ends were cut back, 4 bases at V and 4 bases at J, with 22 bases in the middle. This CDR3 has 17 amino acids.

The rearrangement joins TRBV7-3 to TRBJ2-3; 12 nucleotides align to TRBD2. V dropped 5 bases and J dropped 6; count of bases not matched to a gene: 9. This CDR3 spans 16 amino acids. Per the germline V gene, CDR1 is SGHTA and CDR2 is FQGTGA. CDR3 sequence: CASSNKGLAGLDTQYF. CDR3 in DNA: TGTGCCAGCAGCAACAAGGGACTAGCGGGCCTGGATACGCAGTATTTT. Based on the CDR3 plus reference TRBV7-3 and TRBJ2-3, the full variable domain is GAGVSQTPSNKVTEKGKYVELRCDPISGHTALYWYRQSLGQGPEFLIYFQGTGAADDSGLPNDRFFAVRPEGSVSTLKIQRTERGDSAVYLCASSNKGLAGLDTQYFGPGTRLTVL.

CDR3 in amino acids: CASSKTGALYEQYF. CDR3 DNA sequence: TGTGCCAGCAGCAAAACTGGAGCTCTGTACGAGCAGTACTTC. The chain couples TRBV27 to TRBJ2-7; D is unresolved. V gave up 6 bases and J gave up 4 bases, with 16 bases separating them. CDR1 and CDR2 from the germline V gene are MNHEY and SMNVEV (reference sequence). The CDR3 length is 14 residues.

V usage is TRBV6-6 and J usage is TRBJ2-1; 8 bases agree with TRBD2. Germline assignment: CDR1 MNHNY and CDR2 SVGAGI (reference sequence). The CDR3 has 16 amino acids. The junction had 10 bases not matched to a gene; V was cut back by 4 bases and J by 5 bases. CDR3 nucleotides: TGTGCCAGCAGTTTTACCCCGACTAGCGAGAACAATGAGCAGTTCTTC. It yields the protein CASSFTPTSENNEQFF.

The J gene is TRBJ1-1, the V gene TRBV6-5; TRBD1 matches 8 bases. The CDR3 is made up of 15 amino acids. Germline V gene sequence: CDR1 MNHEY, CDR2 SVGAGI. Losses at the gene ends were 6 bases for V and 4 bases for J; bases not matched to a gene: 10. CDR3 nucleotides: TGTGCCAGCAGCACACCCCCAGGGGGCGGCACTGAAGCTTTCTTT. As protein: CASSTPPGGGTEAFF.

This chain joins TRBV25-1 and TRBJ2-7; 7 nucleotides match TRBD1. Germline V lookup: CDR1 MGHDK, CDR2 SYGVNS. V was pared by 3 bases and J by 4 bases, with 3 bases of the junction left unmatched. The CDR3 is 13 residues long. CDR3 nucleotides: TGTGCCAGCAGTGACCTGGACAGGTACGAGCAGTACGTC. It specifies CASSDLDRYEQYV.

The chain recombines TRBV5-1 with TRBJ2-5; 8 nucleotides agree with TRBD1. Germline CDR1 reads SGHRS; CDR2 reads YFSETQ. The CDR3 has 14 residues. The junction had 4 bases not matched to a gene; V was cut back by 4 bases and J by 2 bases. CDR3 bases: TGCGCCAGCAGCACAGGGACAGGACAAGAGACCCAGTACTTC. It is translated as CASSTGTGQETQYF.

This chain joins TRBV27 and TRBJ1-2, with D possibly TRBD1 on 6 matching bases. Trimming removed 7 bases at V and 6 bases at J, with 15 bases between. CDR1 is MNHEY, CDR2 SMNVEV, per germline (reference sequence). This CDR3 region has 13 residues. Here the CDR3 reads CASKSLDRNGYTF. As DNA, the CDR3 is TGTGCCAGCAAGAGCCTCGACAGGAATGGCTACACCTTC.

The chain links TRBV29-1 to TRBJ2-1, with 7 bases matching TRBD1. This CDR3 has 15 amino acids. Germline trimming cut 6 bases from V and 4 bases from J; bases unmatched to any gene: 12. Germline V gene lookup returns CDR1 SQVTM and CDR2 ANQGSEA. This chain's CDR3 is CSVRQGIIGYNEQFF. CDR3 coding DNA: TGCAGCGTAAGACAGGGAATCATTGGGTACAATGAGCAGTTCTTC.

The rearrangement uses TRBV15 and TRBJ2-7, with 8 bases aligning to TRBD2. Germline V gene sequence: CDR1 LNHNV, CDR2 YYDKDF (reference sequence). There are 13 residues in the CDR3. Trimming took 4 bases from V and 6 from J; bases not matched to a gene: 5. The CDR3 region is CATSTGLACEQYF. The CDR3 DNA is TGTGCCACCAGCACCGGACTAGCTTGCGAGCAGTACTTC.

The chain uses TRBV18 and TRBJ2-7; the D gene is possibly TRBD1 (6 bases). Deletions cut 5 bases from V and 2 bases from J, with 25 bases between. Germline CDR1 KGHSH, CDR2 LQKENI. This CDR3 has 18 residues. The CDR3 DNA follows: TGTGCCAGCTCATCTATGACAGGAGATAGGATCGGGACCTACGAGCAGTACTTC. Protein sequence: CASSSMTGDRIGTYEQYF.

This clone was observed once. This chain uses TRBV2 with TRBJ2-1; D perhaps matches TRBD2 (6 bases). Germline-derived CDR1 and CDR2 are SNHLY and FYNNEI. The V end lost 7 bases, the J end lost 6 bases, and 13 bases lay between the germline ends. The CDR3 has 13 amino acids. CDR3 region: CASMGGGSNEQFF. In DNA form, the CDR3 reads TGTGCCAGCATGGGGGGAGGAAGCAATGAGCAGTTCTTC.